A selection of T cell receptor beta chains follows, all from one sample in a study of cytomegalovirus exposure and HLA in healthy donors. Assay used: immunoSEQ multiplex PCR; TCRdb lists only in-frame clones, some missing. The repertoire holds about 130,000 clones, 75% to 85% seen once, with 1.3% to 1.5% in the top ten. The sequencing input was PBMCs. The receptors derive from a woman between 40 and 50 years old in good health and CMV-seronegative. Both conserved end residues are part of each CDR3. A D gene is named only where the DNA matches it firmly. Clone size appears in some rows only: once, few, many, or a class for an expanded clone.

TRBJ1-5,NA,TRBV19,few,CASGQVPGTPHGPQHF,TGTGCCAGTGGGCAGGTTCCCGGGACACCTCATGGGCCCCAGCATTTT
TRBJ2-3,TRBD2,TRBV27,NA,CASRAQTSQSTDTQYF,TGTGCCAGCAGAGCGCAGACTAGCCAGAGCACAGATACGCAGTATTTT
TRBJ1-5,TRBD1,TRBV4-3,NA,CASSQEQPGGRAQPQHF,TGCGCCAGCAGCCAAGAACAGCCAGGGGGCAGAGCTCAGCCCCAGCATTTT
TRBJ1-5,TRBD1,TRBV29-1,once,CSVPGTGPNQPQHF,TGCAGCGTCCCCGGGACAGGGCCAAATCAGCCCCAGCATTTT
TRBJ1-2,NA,TRBV7-9,NA,CASSSQTGRGGPYGYTF,TGTGCCAGCAGCTCCCAGACAGGTCGGGGTGGACCCTATGGCTACACCTTC
TRBJ1-3,NA,TRBV2,NA,CASSEGGGTHTIYF,TGTGCCAGCAGTGAAGGAGGAGGGACGCACACCATATATTTT
TRBJ2-1,NA,TRBV5-6,once,CASSWGVDLDNEQFF,TGTGCCAGCAGCTGGGGGGTAGACTTGGACAATGAGCAGTTCTTC
TRBJ1-1,NA,TRBV6-5,NA,CASSLYSGSNTEAFF,TGTGCCAGCAGTTTATATTCGGGGAGTAACACTGAAGCTTTCTTT
TRBJ1-3,TRBD1,TRBV28,NA,CASSFGQARHTIYF,TGTGCCAGCAGTTTTGGACAGGCTCGGCACACCATATATTTT
TRBJ2-5,TRBD1,TRBV30,few,CAWGAPTGAGETQYF,TGTGCCTGGGGAGCTCCGACAGGGGCCGGGGAGACCCAGTACTTC
TRBJ1-1,NA,TRBV7-2,NA,CASSLQQNTEAFF,TGTGCCAGCAGCTTACAACAGAACACTGAAGCTTTCTTT
TRBJ1-1,NA,TRBV11-2,NA,CASSLEIYGLNTEAFF,TGTGCCAGCAGCTTAGAAATTTACGGGTTGAACACTGAAGCTTTCTTT
TRBJ1-6,NA,TRBV18,NA,CASSRGEGSSYNSPLHF,TGTGCCAGCTCACGAGGGGAGGGAAGCTCCTATAATTCACCCCTCCACTTT
TRBJ1-2,TRBD1,TRBV7-2,NA,CASSRDRGWNYGYTF,TGTGCCAGCAGCCGCGACAGGGGTTGGAACTATGGCTACACCTTC
TRBJ1-6,TRBD1,TRBV18,NA,CASSPDRGGGNSPLHF,TGTGCCAGCTCACCAGACAGGGGTGGCGGAAATTCACCCCTCCACTTT
TRBJ1-2,TRBD1,TRBV18,NA,CASSPSETGGAIYGYTF,TGTGCCAGCTCACCATCAGAGACAGGGGGCGCGATCTATGGCTACACCTTC
TRBJ2-7,NA,TRBV7-9,NA,CSSSLRGSHEQYF,TGTTCCAGCAGCTTAAGGGGTTCCCACGAGCAGTACTTC
TRBJ2-7,NA,TRBV5-1,few,CASSLGRDEQYF,TGCGCCAGCAGCTTGGGTAGAGACGAGCAGTACTTC
TRBJ1-6,TRBD1,TRBV7-8,NA,CASSPTGTANSPLHF,TGTGCCAGCAGCCCTACCGGGACAGCCAATTCACCCCTCCACTTT
TRBJ1-2,TRBD1,TRBV19,NA,CASSIDHGQGGYTF,TGTGCCAGTAGTATAGATCACGGACAGGGTGGCTACACCTTC
TRBJ2-3,TRBD1,TRBV30,NA,CAWRATGATDTQYF,TGTGCCTGGAGGGCGACAGGGGCCACAGATACGCAGTATTTT
TRBJ1-2,TRBD1,TRBV10-3,NA,CAISEKTGGRGYTF,TGTGCCATCAGTGAAAAGACAGGGGGCCGTGGCTACACCTTC
TRBJ1-2,TRBD1,TRBV4-3,few,CASSLGCKVPWDRDGYTF,TGCGCCAGCAGCCTTGGTTGTAAGGTCCCGTGGGACAGGGATGGCTACACCTTC
TRBJ1-2,NA,TRBV5-6,NA,CASSLVSGDGYTF,TGTGCCAGCAGCTTGGTGTCAGGGGATGGCTACACCTTC
TRBJ1-1,TRBD1,TRBV5-4,NA,CASSFGTGNTEAFF,TGTGCCAGCAGCTTCGGGACAGGGAACACTGAAGCTTTCTTT
TRBJ2-7,TRBD2,TRBV6-1,NA,CASRPGTSVYEQYF,TGTGCCAGCAGACCCGGGACTAGCGTATACGAGCAGTACTTC
TRBJ1-5,NA,TRBV15,NA,CATSREGGRQGRQPQHF,TGTGCCACCAGCAGAGAGGGGGGGCGGCAGGGTAGGCAGCCCCAGCATTTT
TRBJ1-4,TRBD1,TRBV19,NA,CASSTIDRDEKKLFF,TGTGCCAGTAGTACCATCGACAGGGATGAGAAAAAACTGTTTTTT
TRBJ1-6,TRBD1,TRBV2,NA,CASSTNRGSYNSPLHF,TGTGCCAGCAGTACGAACAGGGGCTCCTATAATTCACCCCTCCACTTT
TRBJ2-1,TRBD1,TRBV6-5,NA,CASRHEGARHNEQFF,TGTGCCAGCAGACACGAGGGGGCGAGGCACAATGAGCAGTTCTTC
TRBJ1-4,NA,TRBV13,NA,CASSVRVTNEKLFF,TGTGCCAGCAGCGTCAGGGTTACTAATGAAAAACTGTTTTTT
TRBJ1-2,NA,TRBV5-1,NA,CASSFGQGSPNYGYTF,TGCGCCAGCAGCTTTGGGCAGGGAAGCCCTAACTATGGCTACACCTTC
TRBJ2-5,TRBD1,TRBV2,NA,CASSGQGFDQETQYF,TGTGCCAGCAGTGGACAGGGTTTTGACCAAGAGACCCAGTACTTC
TRBJ1-5,NA,TRBV15,NA,CATSRDRGNQPQHF,TGTGCCACCAGCAGAGATCGGGGAAATCAGCCCCAGCATTTT
TRBJ1-3,NA,TRBV2,NA,CASSEFLGGAPGNTIYF,TGTGCCAGCAGTGAATTTCTGGGAGGGGCCCCTGGAAACACCATATATTTT
TRBJ1-5,NA,TRBV6-6,NA,CASSYIDGDQPQHF,TGTGCCAGCAGTTACATAGACGGGGATCAGCCCCAGCATTTT
TRBJ1-1,NA,TRBV10-3,NA,CATGVGTEAFF,TGTGCCACCGGGGTGGGCACTGAAGCTTTCTTT
TRBJ2-2,TRBD1,TRBV5-4,NA,CASSGRDRGTGELFF,TGTGCCAGCAGCGGCCGGGACAGAGGCACCGGGGAGCTGTTTTTT
TRBJ2-7,TRBD1,TRBV19,NA,CASMGVGDSSYEQYF,TGTGCCAGTATGGGGGTAGGGGACAGTTCCTACGAGCAGTACTTC
TRBJ1-2,NA,TRBV28,NA,CASSLTHETGIPGYTF,TGTGCCAGCAGTTTAACCCATGAAACAGGGATACCTGGCTACACCTTC
TRBJ2-7,NA,TRBV6-4,NA,CASSDSQGGEQYF,TGTGCCAGCAGTGACTCGCAGGGGGGCGAGCAGTACTTC
TRBJ2-4,NA,TRBV6-1,few,CASSERTIAKNIQYF,TGTGCCAGCAGTGAAAGGACAATAGCCAAAAACATTCAGTACTTC